The next 24 T cell receptor beta chains were all read from a single sample in a study of blood T cell repertoires in COVID-19. Libraries were prepared by immunoSEQ multiplex PCR; TCRdb keeps only in-frame clonotypes and omits some of them. Of 250,000 to 300,000 clones in the sample, 75% to 90% were seen once. Sequences were obtained from PBMCs or T cells enriched from blood (not recorded which). The receptors come from a man aged 35 to 55 who had recovered from COVID-19.

The chain joins TRBV5-4 to TRBJ2-5, with 9 bases lining up with TRBD2. The CDR3 spans 15 residues. Germline V gene sequence: CDR1 SGHNT, CDR2 YYREEE (reference sequence). V dropped 4 bases and J dropped 4; count of bases not matched to a gene: 8. CDR3 sequence reads: CASSPGAGGPETQYF. The CDR3, as DNA: TGTGCCAGCAGCCCTGGGGCGGGGGGGCCAGAGACCCAGTACTTC.

V is TRBV5-1 and J is TRBJ2-2, with 7 bases aligning to TRBD2. J was trimmed by 4 bases and V by 7 bases; bases with no gene match: 7. This CDR3 is 14 amino acids long. The germline V gene encodes CDR1 SGHRS and CDR2 YFSETQ. The CDR3 is CASAGLEATGELFF. The CDR3 nucleotides are TGCGCCAGCGCCGGACTAGAGGCCACCGGGGAGCTGTTTTTT.

V usage is TRBV7-8 and J usage is TRBJ1-2; TRBD1 agrees at 10 bases. The CDR3 loop spans 15 amino acids. CDR1 and CDR2 (germline): SGHVS, FQNEAQ. Trimming took 1 base from V and 7 from J; bases not matched to a gene: 6. CDR3 DNA sequence: TGTGCCAGCAGCTTAGGAGGGACAGGGGCTGGTGGCTACACCTTC. Its translation: CASSLGGTGAGGYTF.

A few counts support this clone. V and J are TRBV5-8 and TRBJ1-2; D possibly corresponds to TRBD1 (5 bases). There are 13 residues in the CDR3. The V gene's germline CDR1 is SGHTS and CDR2 YDEGEE. The V end was cut by 0 bases, the J end by 2 bases, with 5 bases between. CDR3 residues: CASSLGQNYGYTF. DNA for the CDR3: TGTGCCAGCAGCTTGGGACAGAACTATGGCTACACCTTC.

This clone was found a few times. The CDR3 coding sequence is TGTGCCAGCAGCCAAGCCTATGGGGGAGGGAGCTCCTACGAGCAGTACTTC. Translating it yields CASSQAYGGGSSYEQYF. The rearrangement uses TRBV14 and TRBJ2-7; 7 bases map to TRBD2. V gave up 1 base and J gave up 0 bases; unmatched junction bases: 9. The CDR3 extends over 17 amino acids. Germline lookup yields CDR1 SGHDN and CDR2 FVKESK.

V and J are TRBV9 and TRBJ2-2; 12 bases agree with TRBD1. The CDR3 has 17 amino acids. The V and J ends lost 0 bases and 7 bases, in that order; junction bases with no gene match: 7. Germline V gene data show CDR1 as SGDLS and CDR2 as YYNGEE. The chain's CDR3 is CASSVDTGTGGIGELFF. The CDR3 DNA is TGTGCCAGCAGCGTAGATACGGGGACAGGGGGCATCGGGGAGCTGTTTTTT.

This clone was seen once. The rearrangement uses TRBV7-3 and TRBJ2-1, with 11 bases matching TRBD2. The CDR3 totals 14 residues. The V and J ends lost 4 bases and 9 bases, in that order; junction bases with no gene match: 5. Germline V CDR1 and CDR2: SGHTA, FQGTGA. This CDR3 reads CASSSLAGVSEQFF. Here the CDR3 DNA reads TGTGCCAGCAGCTCACTAGCGGGAGTGAGTGAGCAGTTCTTC.

This rearrangement joins TRBV7-9 to TRBJ2-7, with TRBD2 matching 7 bases. Germline assignment: CDR1 SEHNR and CDR2 FQNEAQ (reference sequence). The J segment lost 0 bases and the V segment lost 5 bases, leaving 10 bases of the junction unmatched. This CDR3 has 16 residues. The CDR3 is CASSLSGTRPSYEQYF. CDR3 coding DNA: TGTGCCAGCAGCCTGAGCGGGACCCGACCCTCCTACGAGCAGTACTTC.

V and J are TRBV4-1 and TRBJ2-7; D uncertain. The CDR3 loop spans 14 amino acids. The V and J ends lost 1 base and 0 bases respectively, with 7 bases between them. Germline V gives CDR1 MGHRA, CDR2 YSYEKL. The CDR3 region has the DNA TGCGCCAGCAGCCAAGTGCGCGGCTCCTACGAGCAGTACTTC. It is translated as CASSQVRGSYEQYF.

The V and J genes are TRBV7-9 and TRBJ2-3; 8 nucleotides line up with TRBD2. J lost 4 bases, V lost 1 base, and 4 bases had no gene match. Germline lookup yields CDR1 SEHNR and CDR2 FQNEAQ (reference sequence). This CDR3 is 15 amino acids long. In nucleotides, the CDR3 is TGTGCCAGCAGCTTAGACGGGAGGGCCGCAGATACGCAGTATTTT. Its protein is CASSLDGRAADTQYF. Drawing the rest from reference TRBV7-9 and TRBJ2-3, the complete variable domain is DTGVSQNPRHKITKRGQNVTFRCDPISEHNRLYWYRQTLGQGPEFLTYFQNEAQLEKSRLLSDRFSAERPKGSFSTLEIQRTEQGDSAMYLCASSLDGRAADTQYFGPGTRLTVL.

The chain has TRBV2 and TRBJ1-4; 9 bases align to TRBD1. Germline values: CDR1 SNHLY, CDR2 FYNNEI. The CDR3 contains 12 residues. The V gene end was trimmed by 4 bases and the J gene end by 11 bases; junction bases not matched to a gene: 2. CDR3 residues: CASSGDRGKLFF. The CDR3 coding sequence is TGTGCCAGCAGTGGCGACAGGGGGAAACTGTTTTTT. The whole variable domain, remainder taken from reference TRBV2 and TRBJ1-4, is EPEVTQTPSHQVTQMGQEVILRCVPISNHLYFYWYRQILGQKVEFLVSFYNNEISEKSEIFDDQFSVERPDGSNFTLKIRSTKLEDSAMYFCASSGDRGKLFFGSGTQLSVL.

The chain uses TRBV11-3 and TRBJ1-3; D possibly corresponds to TRBD1 (6 bases). V lost 0 bases to trimming and J lost 1 base, with 22 bases between them. The CDR3 is 20 amino acids. The germline gives CDR1 SGHNT, CDR2 YENEEA. The CDR3 reads CASSLEGGPEGSWSGNTIYF. The DNA of the CDR3 is TGTGCCAGCAGCTTAGAGGGGGGGCCAGAGGGATCCTGGTCTGGAAACACCATATATTTT.

The chain recombines TRBV7-9 with TRBJ1-2, with 7 bases fitting TRBD1. V gave up 1 base and J gave up 4 bases; unmatched junction bases: 6. Germline-derived CDR1 and CDR2 are SEHNR and FQNEAQ (reference sequence). The CDR3 extends over 15 amino acids. CDR3 coding DNA: TGTGCCAGCAGCTTAGTACGCCCAGGGGGCTATGGCTACACCTTC. Translating gives CASSLVRPGGYGYTF.

The genes are TRBV27 and TRBJ2-7; D is perhaps TRBD2 (5 bases). Per germline, CDR1 MNHEY and CDR2 SMNVEV (reference sequence). This CDR3 region has 15 residues. Trimming removed 5 bases at V and 2 bases at J, with 16 bases between. The CDR3 here is CASSPPRGSTYEQYF. CDR3 coding DNA: TGTGCCAGCAGTCCCCCTCGGGGATCTACCTACGAGCAGTACTTC.

The V and J genes are TRBV29-1 and TRBJ1-1, with 9 bases that match TRBD1. This CDR3 has 13 residues. Germline CDR1 is SQVTM and CDR2 is ANQGSEA. With 4 bases clipped from V and 4 bases from J, the junction kept 4 bases outside the gene matches. The DNA of the CDR3 is TGCAGCGTTGGGGACAGGGTGGGCACTGAAGCTTTCTTT. The encoded protein is CSVGDRVGTEAFF. The full variable domain, in which reference TRBV29-1 and TRBJ1-1 provide the parts outside the CDR3, is SAVISQKPSRDICQRGTSLTIQCQVDSQVTMMFWYRQQPGQSLTLIATANQGSEATYESGFVIDKFPISRPNLTFSTLTVSNMSPEDSSIYLCSVGDRVGTEAFFGQGTRLTVV.

The chain uses TRBV28 and TRBJ2-5; the match to TRBD2 covers 12 bases. The CDR3 has 20 amino acids. V lost 4 bases, J lost 0 bases, and 15 bases stayed unmatched. The germline V gene encodes CDR1 MDHEN and CDR2 SYDVKM. CDR3 sequence reads: CASSYAMRLAGVRDQETQYF. The CDR3 region has the DNA TGTGCCAGCAGTTACGCAATGAGACTAGCGGGAGTACGGGACCAAGAGACCCAGTACTTC.

CDR3 sequence reads: CASSPVGLAELPYNEQFF. DNA of the CDR3: TGTGCCAGCTCACCAGTCGGTCTAGCGGAACTCCCTTACAATGAGCAGTTCTTC. J is TRBJ2-1 and V is TRBV18, with 7 bases that match TRBD2. This CDR3 has 18 residues. Germline-derived CDR1 and CDR2 are KGHSH and LQKENI. The J segment lost 4 bases and the V segment lost 2 bases, leaving 14 bases of the junction unmatched.

The chain's CDR3 is CASSLWDRTNEKLFF. CDR3 DNA sequence: TGTGCCAGCAGCCTCTGGGACAGGACTAATGAAAAACTGTTTTTT. V is TRBV7-9 and J is TRBJ1-4; 8 nucleotides match TRBD1. With 5 bases clipped from V and 2 bases from J, the junction kept 4 bases outside the gene matches. The germline V gene has CDR1 SEHNR and CDR2 FQNEAQ (reference sequence). CDR3 length: 15 amino acids.

The chain is built from TRBV11-2 and TRBJ2-2; TRBD1 aligns across 7 bases. This CDR3 is built from 16 residues. Germline trimming cut 6 bases from V and 4 bases from J; bases unmatched to any gene: 11. Germline lookup yields CDR1 SGHAT and CDR2 FQNNGV. The CDR3 nucleotides read TGTGCCAGCAGTGGCCCGGGACAGCAATTCACCGGGGAGCTGTTTTTT. Translation gives CASSGPGQQFTGELFF.

The chain has TRBV14 and TRBJ2-5, with D uncertain. The CDR3 loop spans 13 amino acids. The germline V gene encodes CDR1 SGHDN and CDR2 FVKESK. V shed 5 bases and J shed 5 bases, with 12 bases lying between them. CDR3 protein: CASSLLDGETQYF. The CDR3 region has the DNA TGTGCCAGCAGCTTACTTGACGGGGAGACCCAGTACTTC.

V gene TRBV15 combines with J gene TRBJ2-7, with TRBD1 matching 8 bases. The CDR3 runs to 14 residues. Germline loops: CDR1 LNHNV, CDR2 YYDKDF (reference sequence). J gave up 6 bases and V 2 bases, and 6 bases lay outside the gene matches. The CDR3 nucleotides are TGTGCCACCAGCAGACCGGACAGGGCCCTCGAGCAGTACTTC. Translating gives CATSRPDRALEQYF. The full variable domain, completed using reference TRBV15 and TRBJ2-7, is DAMVIQNPRYQVTQFGKPVTLSCSQTLNHNVMYWYQQKSSQAPKLLFHYYDKDFNNEADTPDNFQSRRPNTSFCFLDIRSPGLGDTAMYLCATSRPDRALEQYFGPGTRLTVT.

This chain connects TRBV5-1 to TRBJ2-7, with TRBD1 identical over 8 bases. Trimming at V came to 1 base and at J to 3 bases, leaving 9 bases not matched to a gene. Germline CDR1 reads SGHRS; CDR2 reads YFSETQ. The CDR3 is made up of 16 amino acids. For the CDR3, the DNA is TGCGCCAGCAGCTTGAGTCACAGGGGGGACCGCTACGAGCAGTACTTC. Protein sequence: CASSLSHRGDRYEQYF.

Points on this clone: This specimen includes other DNA sequences encoding the same CDR3. The CDR3 is CASSRLAGGITGELFF. The CDR3, as DNA: TGTGCCAGCAGCCGACTAGCGGGAGGTATCACCGGGGAGCTGTTTTTT. The chain couples TRBV7-8 to TRBJ2-2; 13 bases map to TRBD2. CDR1 and CDR2 from the germline V gene are SGHVS and FQNEAQ. The J segment lost 4 bases and the V segment lost 5 bases, leaving 4 bases of the junction unmatched. The CDR3 totals 16 residues.

The chain links TRBV3-1 (or the pseudogene TRBV3-2) to TRBJ2-5, with 13 bases identical to TRBD2. Per the germline V gene, CDR1 is LGHDT and CDR2 is YNNKEL (reference sequence). The CDR3 contains 18 residues. Unmatched junction bases numbered 14, after V lost 5 bases and J lost 5 bases. This CDR3 is CASSLGLAGSQSRETQYF. As DNA, the CDR3 is TGTGCCAGCAGCTTGGGACTAGCGGGATCCCAATCCCGGGAGACCCAGTACTTC.